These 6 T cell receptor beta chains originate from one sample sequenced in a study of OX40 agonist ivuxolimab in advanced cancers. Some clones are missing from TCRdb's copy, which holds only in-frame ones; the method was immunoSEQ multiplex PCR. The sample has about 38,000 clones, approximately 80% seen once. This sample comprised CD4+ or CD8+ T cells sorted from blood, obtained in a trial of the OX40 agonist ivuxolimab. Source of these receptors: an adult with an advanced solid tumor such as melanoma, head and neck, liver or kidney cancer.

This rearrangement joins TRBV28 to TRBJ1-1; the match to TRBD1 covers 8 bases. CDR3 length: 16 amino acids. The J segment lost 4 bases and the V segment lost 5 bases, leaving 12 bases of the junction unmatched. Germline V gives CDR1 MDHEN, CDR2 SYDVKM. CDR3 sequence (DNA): TGTGCCAGCAGTCCCGACAGGGGAGGTTGGGGCACTGAAGCTTTCTTT. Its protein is CASSPDRGGWGTEAFF.

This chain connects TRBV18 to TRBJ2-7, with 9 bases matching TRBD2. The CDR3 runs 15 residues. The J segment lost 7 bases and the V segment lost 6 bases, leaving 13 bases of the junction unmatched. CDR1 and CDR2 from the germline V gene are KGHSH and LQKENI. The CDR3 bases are TGTGCCAGCTCCGTTTCGAGCGGGAGGTTGAAGGAGCAGTACTTC. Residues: CASSVSSGRLKEQYF.

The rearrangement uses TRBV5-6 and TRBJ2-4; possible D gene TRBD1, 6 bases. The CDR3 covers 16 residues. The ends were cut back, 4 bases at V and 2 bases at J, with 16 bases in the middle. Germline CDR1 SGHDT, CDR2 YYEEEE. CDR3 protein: CASSRGLQGSKNIQYF. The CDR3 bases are TGTGCCAGCAGCAGAGGATTACAGGGTTCCAAAAACATTCAGTACTTC.

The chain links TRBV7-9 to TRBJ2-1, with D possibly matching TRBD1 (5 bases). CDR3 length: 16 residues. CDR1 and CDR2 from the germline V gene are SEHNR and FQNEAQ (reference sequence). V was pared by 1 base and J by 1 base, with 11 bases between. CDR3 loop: CASSLGAGISYNEQFF. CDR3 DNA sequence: TGTGCCAGCAGCTTAGGTGCAGGGATATCCTACAATGAGCAGTTCTTC. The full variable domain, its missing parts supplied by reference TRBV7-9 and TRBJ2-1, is DTGVSQNPRHKITKRGQNVTFRCDPISEHNRLYWYRQTLGQGPEFLTYFQNEAQLEKSRLLSDRFSAERPKGSFSTLEIQRTEQGDSAMYLCASSLGAGISYNEQFFGPGTRLTVL.

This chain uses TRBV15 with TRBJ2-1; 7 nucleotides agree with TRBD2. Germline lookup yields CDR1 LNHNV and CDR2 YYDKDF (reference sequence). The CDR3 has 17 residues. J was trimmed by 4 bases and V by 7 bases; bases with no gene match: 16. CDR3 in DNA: TGTGCCACCAACCTGAACCGGGACTACCAACTTTACAATGAGCAGTTCTTC. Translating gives CATNLNRDYQLYNEQFF.

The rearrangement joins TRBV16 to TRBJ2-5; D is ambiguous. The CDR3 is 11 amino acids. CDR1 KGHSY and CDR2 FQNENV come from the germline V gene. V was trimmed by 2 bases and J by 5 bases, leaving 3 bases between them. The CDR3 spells CASSQGETQYF. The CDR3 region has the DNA TGTGCCAGCAGCCAAGGGGAGACCCAGTACTTC. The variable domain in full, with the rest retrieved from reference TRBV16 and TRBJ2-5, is GEEVAQTPKHLVRGEGQKAKLYCAPIKGHSYVFWYQQVLKNEFKFLISFQNENVFDETGMPKERFSAKCLPNSPCSLEIQATKLEDSAVYFCASSQGETQYFGPGTRLLVL.